This entry lists 32 T cell receptor beta chains sequenced from one sample in a study of blood T cells in healthy people across ages. Next came a second PCR, run for 7 to 11 cycles, which used a sample-barcoded 5' primer along with a J-beta primer mix. TCRdb processed the 5' RACE reads anew with MiXCR; each CDR3 protein has one entry. The data hold roughly 680,000 distinct CDR3 sequences, with approximately 52% observed a single time. The sample consisted of blood. Receptor source: a woman older than 75 in good health.

The V and J genes are TRBV6-2 or TRBV6-3 and TRBJ2-1; D tentatively reads TRBD1 or TRBD2 (5 bases each). The V end was cut by 1 base, the J end by 7 bases, with 14 bases between. This CDR3 region has 15 residues. Looked up from germline, CDR1 is MNHEY and CDR2 is SVGEGT. The CDR3 spells CASSYWGSIGNEQFF. For the CDR3, the DNA is TGTGCCAGCAGTTACTGGGGGTCTATCGGTAATGAGCAGTTCTTC.

V usage is TRBV5-1 and J usage is TRBJ2-3; no definite D call. Germline CDR1 reads SGHRS; CDR2 reads YFSETQ. Trimming left V 2 bases short and J 2 bases short, with 9 bases between. The CDR3 covers 14 residues. CDR3 amino acids: CASSFVDLTDTQYF. The CDR3 DNA follows: TGCGCCAGCAGCTTTGTGGACCTCACAGATACGCAGTATTTT.

The chain links TRBV28 to TRBJ1-4; D is unclear. This CDR3 has 13 amino acids. The germline CDR1 and CDR2 sequences are MDHEN and SYDVKM. The V and J ends lost 11 bases and 7 bases respectively, with 17 bases between them. The CDR3 spells CASAQPSSEKLFF. CDR3 DNA: TGTGCCTCCGCGCAGCCATCTTCTGAAAAACTGTTTTTT.

The chain links TRBV7-9 to TRBJ1-4; D is possibly TRBD1 (5 bases). Germline V gene lookup returns CDR1 SEHNR and CDR2 FQNEAQ (reference sequence). V was shortened by 5 bases and J by 7 bases, with 20 bases between the two germline ends. The CDR3 is 16 amino acids. The CDR3 nucleotides are TGTGCCAGCAGCCTGGGACTTGGGGCGGGCACTGAAAAACTGTTTTTT. This gives the protein CASSLGLGAGTEKLFF.

The chain employs TRBV27 and TRBJ2-1; the match to TRBD2 covers 8 bases. The germline V gene has CDR1 MNHEY and CDR2 SMNVEV (reference sequence). This CDR3 is 13 amino acids long. Losses at the gene ends were 7 bases for V and 4 bases for J; bases not matched to a gene: 3. The CDR3 DNA follows: TGTGCCAGCATGCCTAGCGGGTACAATGAGCAGTTCTTC. Its protein is CASMPSGYNEQFF.

The gene calls are TRBV5-6 and TRBJ1-2, with 12 bases lining up with TRBD1. J gave up 8 bases and V 2 bases, and 1 base lay outside the gene matches. Germline values: CDR1 SGHDT, CDR2 YYEEEE. The CDR3 is made up of 13 amino acids. The CDR3 region is CASSFGTGGGYTF. The DNA of the CDR3 is TGTGCCAGCAGCTTCGGGACAGGGGGCGGCTACACCTTC.

This clonotype was recorded a few times. The chain joins TRBV9 to TRBJ2-2; 8 bases fit TRBD2. This CDR3 has 16 residues. Trimming at V came to 4 bases and at J to 2 bases, leaving 7 bases not matched to a gene. Germline V gives CDR1 SGDLS, CDR2 YYNGEE. The CDR3 loop is CASSRGSGGNTGELFF. CDR3 nucleotide sequence: TGTGCCAGCAGCCGAGGGAGCGGGGGAAACACCGGGGAGCTGTTTTTT.

On this clonotype: A much larger clone lies a single base off, so this may be a read error. The chain combines TRBV20-1 with TRBJ2-5; tentative D call: TRBD2 (6 bases). The germline CDR1 and CDR2 sequences are DFQATT and SNEGSKA (reference sequence). The length of the CDR3 is 16 residues. Trimming removed 3 bases at V and 11 bases at J, with 28 bases between. The CDR3 protein is CSASRSSARSYNEQYF. The CDR3 DNA reads as TGCAGTGCTAGTCGATCTAGCGCAAGGTCCTACAATGAGCAGTACTTC.

The chain uses TRBV7-3 and TRBJ2-3, with D possibly being TRBD2 (7 bases). The CDR3 has 16 residues. Germline loops: CDR1 SGHTA, CDR2 FQGTGA. V was clipped by 5 bases and J by 7 bases, with 22 bases between them. CDR3 protein: CASSPSGGGGGNTQYF. CDR3 nucleotide sequence: TGTGCCAGCAGCCCCTCCGGGGGCGGGGGAGGGAATACGCAGTATTTT.

The sample holds many counts of this clonotype. The chain has TRBV28 and TRBJ2-1; 9 bases fit TRBD2. With V trimmed by 1 base and J by 0 bases, 4 bases remained unmatched. CDR1 MDHEN and CDR2 SYDVKM come from the germline V gene. The length of the CDR3 is 17 residues. CDR3 region: CASSLYLAGSSYNEQFF. CDR3 in DNA: TGTGCCAGCAGTTTATACCTAGCGGGAAGCTCCTACAATGAGCAGTTCTTC.

The chain couples TRBV12-3 or TRBV12-4 to TRBJ1-1; weak D call: TRBD1 (6 bases). The CDR3 contains 13 residues. Between the trimmed V and J ends, which lost 7 bases and 5 bases, there was a span of 14 bases. The chain's CDR3 is CASTPGVPTEAFF. The DNA for the CDR3 is TGTGCCAGCACCCCAGGGGTCCCGACTGAAGCTTTCTTT.

The count of this clonotype is one. The chain uses TRBV20-1 and TRBJ2-1; no clear D. Trimming stripped 5 bases from V and 5 bases from J, with 19 bases between. This CDR3 is 15 amino acids long. Looked up from germline, CDR1 is DFQATT and CDR2 is SNEGSKA (reference sequence). Here the CDR3 DNA reads TGCAGTGCTCCAAGGCCGGCAAAACCTAACAATGAGCAGTTCTTC. It codes for CSAPRPAKPNNEQFF.

This clonotype appeared once. The V call is TRBV20-1, the J call TRBJ2-3, with a weak D call TRBD2 (6 bases). V lost 2 bases and J lost 6, with 15 bases in between. The germline gives CDR1 DFQATT, CDR2 SNEGSKA (reference sequence). The CDR3 consists of 14 residues. The CDR3 is CSARPGGSGDTQYF. The DNA for the CDR3 is TGCAGTGCTAGACCCGGGGGATCCGGCGATACGCAGTATTTT.

The CDR3 DNA sequence: TGTGCCAGCAGAAAAACAGTTTCCTACGAGCAGTACTTC. It translates to CASRKTVSYEQYF. The chain employs TRBV6-2 or TRBV6-3 and TRBJ2-7; D not resolved. Trimming took off 6 bases at V and 1 base at J, with 10 bases between the two ends. This CDR3 has 13 residues. Germline V gene data show CDR1 as MNHEY and CDR2 as SVGEGT.

This clonotype was seen many times. The rearrangement links TRBV7-3 to TRBJ2-1; maybe TRBD2 (6 bases). Germline-derived CDR1 and CDR2 are SGHTA and FQGTGA. The CDR3 contains 14 residues. V was shortened by 4 bases and J by 3 bases, with 10 bases between the two germline ends. CDR3: CASSSAGFYNEQFF. In nucleotides, the CDR3 is TGTGCCAGCAGCTCGGCGGGGTTCTACAATGAGCAGTTCTTC.

This clonotype was counted once. Germline is not matched at one junction end, which may reflect a read error. The CDR3 loop is CSARGTQGNYGYTF. As DNA, the CDR3 is TGCAGTGCTAGAGGGACACAGGGGAACTATGGTTACACCTTC. The chain joins TRBV20-1 to TRBJ1-2; 7 positions agree with TRBD1. CDR3 length equals 14 residues. Germline CDR1 DFQATT, CDR2 SNEGSKA (reference sequence).

The V and J genes are TRBV2 and TRBJ2-3; D gene unclear. The germline V gene encodes CDR1 SNHLY and CDR2 FYNNEI. The CDR3 is 14 residues long. Trimming removed 8 bases from V and 1 base from J, with 13 bases in between. The CDR3 sequence is CASSLGYGTDTQYF. DNA of the CDR3: TGTGCCAGCTCTTTGGGTTATGGCACAGATACGCAGTATTTT.

V and J are TRBV7-3 and TRBJ2-5; weak D call: TRBD1 (7 bases). This CDR3 spans 18 amino acids. Between the trimmed V and J ends, which lost 5 bases and 0 bases, there was a span of 22 bases. Germline V gene data show CDR1 as SGHTA and CDR2 as FQGTGA. This CDR3 reads CASSQGGTAMPYQETQYF. CDR3 nucleotides: TGTGCCAGCAGCCAGGGGGGTACTGCCATGCCGTACCAAGAGACCCAGTACTTC.

This clonotype was counted between two and nine times. The chain recombines TRBV30 with TRBJ1-6, with unresolved D. V lost 2 bases, J lost 9 bases, and 8 bases lay in between. The germline CDR1 and CDR2 sequences are GTSNPN and SVGIG (reference sequence). CDR3 length: 12 residues. The CDR3 here is CAWSMGASPLHF. Written as DNA, the CDR3 is TGTGCCTGGAGTATGGGAGCTTCACCCCTCCACTTT.

The chain links TRBV7-9 to TRBJ2-2; TRBD2 is a possible D gene (5 bases). The CDR3 totals 14 residues. V shed 0 bases and J shed 3 bases, with 5 bases lying between them. Germline V gene data show CDR1 as SEHNR and CDR2 as FQNEAQ (reference sequence). CDR3 amino acids: CASSLARDTGELFF. For the CDR3, the DNA is TGTGCCAGCAGCTTAGCGCGGGACACCGGGGAGCTGTTTTTT. Drawing the rest from reference TRBV7-9 and TRBJ2-2, the complete variable domain is DTGVSQNPRHKITKRGQNVTFRCDPISEHNRLYWYRQTLGQGPEFLTYFQNEAQLEKSRLLSDRFSAERPKGSFSTLEIQRTEQGDSAMYLCASSLARDTGELFFGEGSRLTVL.

This clonotype was found many times. The V call is TRBV25-1, the J call TRBJ2-5; D is unresolved. Germline V gene data show CDR1 as MGHDK and CDR2 as SYGVNS. The V and J ends lost 2 bases and 0 bases respectively, with 10 bases between them. The CDR3 totals 15 residues. CDR3 sequence: CASSEHDPYQETQYF. Here the CDR3 DNA reads TGTGCCAGCAGTGAACACGATCCCTACCAAGAGACCCAGTACTTC.

This clonotype was picked up many times. The gene calls are TRBV5-1 and TRBJ1-2; tentative D call: TRBD1 (5 bases). This CDR3 spans 15 amino acids. In germline, CDR1 is SGHRS, CDR2 YFSETQ. Trimming removed 1 base from V and 4 bases from J, with 14 bases in between. CDR3 sequence reads: CASSLINQGVYGYTF. In DNA, the CDR3 is TGCGCCAGCAGCTTGATAAACCAGGGAGTCTATGGCTACACCTTC.

The chain recombines TRBV25-1 with TRBJ2-1, with a weak D call TRBD1 (5 bases). The CDR3 is 16 residues long. Trimming left V 2 bases short and J 0 bases short, with 11 bases between. CDR1 and CDR2 (germline): MGHDK, SYGVNS. This CDR3 is CASSETTGLSYNEQFF. CDR3 in DNA: TGTGCCAGCAGTGAAACAACAGGTCTCTCCTACAATGAGCAGTTCTTC.

The chain uses TRBV9 and TRBJ2-1, with D uncertain. The germline V and J ends were trimmed by 3 bases and 2 bases, with 9 bases remaining between them. Germline V CDR1 and CDR2: SGDLS, YYNGEE. This CDR3 has 14 amino acids. The chain's CDR3 is CASSDGGAYNEQFF. The DNA for the CDR3 is TGTGCCAGCAGCGATGGTGGCGCCTACAATGAGCAGTTCTTC.

CDR3 DNA: TGTGCCAGCAGCCTGAGCGAGACCCAGTTCTTC. Translating gives CASSLSETQFF. The chain combines TRBV6-5 with TRBJ2-1; D unclear. The germline gives CDR1 MNHEY, CDR2 SVGAGI. The CDR3 spans 11 residues. Trimming left V 6 bases short and J 13 bases short, with 13 bases between.

This clonotype was seen ten or more times. The J gene is TRBJ2-5, the V gene TRBV28, with 7 bases aligning to TRBD2. After removal of 8 bases from V and 5 bases from J, the junction contained 8 bases not matched to a gene. This CDR3 has 13 amino acids. Per the germline V gene, CDR1 is MDHEN and CDR2 is SYDVKM. The CDR3 sequence: CASWTSRAETQYF. CDR3 sequence (DNA): TGTGCCAGCTGGACTAGTAGGGCGGAGACCCAGTACTTC.

This clonotype came up many times. The rearrangement uses TRBV5-1 and TRBJ2-7; 9 bases align to TRBD2. Losses at the gene ends were 8 bases for V and 3 bases for J; bases not matched to a gene: 6. This CDR3 spans 13 amino acids. Germline V gives CDR1 SGHRS, CDR2 YFSETQ. In nucleotides, the CDR3 is TGCGCCAGTCAGCGGGGGGACTTCTACGAGCAGTACTTC. The encoded protein is CASQRGDFYEQYF.

The J gene is TRBJ2-3, the V gene TRBV20-1, with TRBD2 as a possible D gene (5 bases). Trimming removed 6 bases at V and 1 base at J, with 14 bases between. CDR1 and CDR2 (germline): DFQATT, SNEGSKA (reference sequence). This CDR3 is built from 14 residues. The CDR3 spells CSALGKAGTDTQYF. The CDR3 DNA is TGCAGTGCGCTTGGGAAAGCGGGCACAGATACGCAGTATTTT.

This chain links TRBV21-1 with TRBJ2-7; TRBD2 was called by the table and not checked on the DNA. TRBV21-1 is given as a pseudogene. The CDR3 length is 17 residues. DNA of the CDR3: TGTGCCAGCAGCAAGGCCCGACGTAGGCGGGACGGTCTTGAGCAGTACTTC. As protein: CASSKARRRRDGLEQYF.

This clonotype has a count of ten or more. CDR3 nucleotides: TGTGCCAGCTCACCATATACAGGGAAGACTGAAGCTTTCTTT. It specifies CASSPYTGKTEAFF. This chain links TRBV18 with TRBJ1-1; a weak D match, TRBD1 (6 bases). CDR3 length: 14 residues. Germline V gene lookup returns CDR1 KGHSH and CDR2 LQKENI. Trimming cost V 2 bases and J 5 bases, with 12 bases left between them. Using reference TRBV18 and TRBJ1-1 for the parts outside the CDR3, the full variable domain is NAGVMQNPRHLVRRRGQEARLRCSPMKGHSHVYWYRQLPEEGLKFMVYLQKENIIDESGMPKERFSAEFPKEGPSILRIQQVVRGDSAAYFCASSPYTGKTEAFFGQGTRLTVV.

The table lists this clonotype with a count of one. V and J are TRBV5-1 and TRBJ2-1, with 8 nucleotides matching TRBD2. Germline V gene data show CDR1 as SGHRS and CDR2 as YFSETQ. The length of the CDR3 is 15 residues. Trimming took 3 bases from V and 9 from J; bases not matched to a gene: 11. The CDR3 nucleotides read TGCGCCAGCAGCTATAGGGCGCGGGGGGACGGTGAGCAGTTCTTC. It encodes CASSYRARGDGEQFF.

This clonotype was counted ten times or more. The chain carries TRBV7-2 and TRBJ2-7, with a weak D call TRBD2 (6 bases). CDR1 SGHTA and CDR2 FQGNSA come from the germline V gene. The CDR3 contains 13 residues. The V end was cut by 5 bases, the J end by 4 bases, with 12 bases between. The CDR3, as DNA: TGTGCCAGCAGCCTAAATAGCGGATACGAGCAGTACTTC. It specifies CASSLNSGYEQYF.